This T cell receptor beta chain was observed in a study of response to subunit inactivated influenza vaccine. Study results and limitations: Researchers suggested that each seasonal influenza vaccination recruits few new T cells.

On this clonotype: Antigen: not known.

TCRdb analysed the RT-PCR reads with MiXCR anew, one entry per CDR3 protein. The repertoire includes roughly 780,000 distinct CDR3 sequences, around a sixth of them detected once, and roughly 11% sits in the top ten. The receptor comes from a man in his fifties who received an inactivated influenza vaccine. Specimen: PBMCs from blood, collected about 5 days after vaccination.

CDR3 DNA sequence: TGTGCCAGCAGCACTGGACAGGGAGGGGCCTTAATGAGCACTGAAGCTTTCTTT. Translating gives CASSTGQGGALMSTEAFF. The rearrangement joins TRBV5-4 to TRBJ1-1; 8 bases match TRBD1. Germline assignment: CDR1 SGHNT and CDR2 YYREEE (reference sequence). The length of the CDR3 is 18 residues. Trimming at V came to 4 bases and at J to 4 bases, leaving 18 bases not matched to a gene.